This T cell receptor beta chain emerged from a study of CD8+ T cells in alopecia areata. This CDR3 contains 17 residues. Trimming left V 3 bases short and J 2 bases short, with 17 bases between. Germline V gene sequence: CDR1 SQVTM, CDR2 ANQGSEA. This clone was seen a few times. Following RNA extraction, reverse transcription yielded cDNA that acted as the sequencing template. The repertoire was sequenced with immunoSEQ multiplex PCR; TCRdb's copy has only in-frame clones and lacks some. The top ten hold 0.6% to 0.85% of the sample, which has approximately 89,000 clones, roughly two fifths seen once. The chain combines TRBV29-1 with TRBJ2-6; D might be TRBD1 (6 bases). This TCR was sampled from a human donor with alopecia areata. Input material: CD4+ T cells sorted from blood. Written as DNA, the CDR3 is TGCAGCGTTGATCAACAGGGCCGCTACCCTGGGGCCAACGTCCTGACTTTC. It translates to CSVDQQGRYPGANVLTF.